Below are 18 T cell receptor beta chains sequenced from a single sample in a study of T-cell memory formation after mild COVID-19. TCRdb recomputed calls from the 5' RACE reads with MiXCR, one row per CDR3 protein. The sample records about 600,000 distinct CDR3 sequences, roughly 21% being singletons. Sequenced material: PBMCs or a T cell subset sorted from them (not recorded which). The receptor source for this set is an adult woman who had mild COVID-19 (a few samples of this study predate the infection). Cell type and time point are not known.

CDR3 nucleotides: TGTGCCACCCGAGGAGGGGGGAAGAATGAGCAGTTCTTC. Translating gives CATRGGGKNEQFF. The rearrangement joins TRBV24-1 to TRBJ2-1; D possibly matches TRBD1 or TRBD2 (6 bases each). Germline CDR1 reads KGHDR; CDR2 reads SFDVKD. This CDR3 region has 13 residues. Trimming took 9 bases from V and 7 from J, leaving 15 bases between them.

The CDR3: CASRAGIQETQYF. CDR3 nucleotide sequence: TGTGCCAGCAGGGCAGGGATTCAAGAGACCCAGTACTTC. The rearrangement uses TRBV7-2 and TRBJ2-5; TRBD1 is a possible D gene (5 bases). Germline loops: CDR1 SGHTA, CDR2 FQGNSA. V lost 6 bases, J lost 2 bases, and 10 bases lay in between. CDR3 size: 13 residues.

This clonotype was seen repeatedly, ten times or more. The chain links TRBV7-3 to TRBJ2-1, with 11 bases that match TRBD1. There are 15 residues in the CDR3. Losses at the gene ends were 5 bases for V and 7 bases for J; bases not matched to a gene: 7. Germline CDR1 is SGHTA and CDR2 is FQGTGA. The CDR3 nucleotides are TGTGCCAGCAGCCGAGCCGGGACAGGGGGGAATGAGCAGTTCTTC. Translated: CASSRAGTGGNEQFF.

This clonotype was detected ten times or more. V usage is TRBV25-1 and J usage is TRBJ2-7; TRBD1 is a possible D gene (6 bases). Trimming took off 4 bases at V and 6 bases at J, with 7 bases between the two ends. The CDR3 consists of 11 residues. The germline V gene encodes CDR1 MGHDK and CDR2 SYGVNS. The chain's CDR3 is CASSGGGEQYF. The CDR3 DNA reads as TGTGCCAGCAGTGGAGGGGGCGAGCAGTACTTC.

The sample holds a few counts of this clonotype. The J gene is TRBJ2-1, the V gene TRBV7-8; the D is unclear. The CDR3 runs to 15 residues. The germline V gene encodes CDR1 SGHVS and CDR2 FQNEAQ. V lost 5 bases to trimming and J lost 0 bases, with 11 bases between them. CDR3 DNA sequence: TGTGCCAGCAGCCGCAGCCAAGGCTCCTACAATGAGCAGTTCTTC. It yields the protein CASSRSQGSYNEQFF. The full variable domain, with the rest looked up from reference TRBV7-8 and TRBJ2-1, is GAGVSQSPRYKVAKRGQDVALRCDPISGHVSLFWYQQALGQGPEFLTYFQNEAQLDKSGLPSDRFFAERPEGSVSTLKIQRTQQEDSAVYLCASSRSQGSYNEQFFGPGTRLTVL.

This clonotype was seen repeatedly, ten times or more. This chain joins TRBV5-6 and TRBJ1-6; D may be TRBD1 (6 bases). The V end lost 4 bases, the J end lost 7 bases, and 15 bases lay between the germline ends. CDR1 is SGHDT and CDR2 is YYEEEE in the germline V gene. This CDR3 region has 15 residues. The CDR3 region is CASSPRGRSNSPLHF. CDR3 nucleotide sequence: TGTGCCAGCAGCCCCCGGGGGCGATCAAATTCACCCCTCCACTTT.

This clonotype showed up just a few times. This rearrangement joins TRBV25-1 to TRBJ1-1; D is undetermined. V was shortened by 0 bases and J by 2 bases, with 10 bases between the two germline ends. Germline CDR1 and CDR2: MGHDK and SYGVNS. The CDR3 has 15 amino acids. CDR3 bases: TGTGCCAGCAGTGAATATAATGCAGTAAACACTGAAGCTTTCTTT. Its protein is CASSEYNAVNTEAFF.

J is TRBJ2-7 and V is TRBV4-3, with 9 bases matching TRBD2. This CDR3 has 17 residues. Germline assignment: CDR1 LGHNA and CDR2 YSLEER. V shed 0 bases and J 6 bases; nucleotides not matched to a gene: 12. The CDR3 sequence: CASSQDRVGGRASEQYF. DNA for the CDR3: TGCGCCAGCAGCCAAGATCGGGTCGGCGGGAGGGCCTCCGAGCAGTACTTC.

The chain uses TRBV6-6 and TRBJ2-4; no reliable D call. V lost 6 bases, J lost 8 bases, and 14 bases lay in between. The CDR3 runs to 13 residues. Germline CDR1 MNHNY, CDR2 SVGAGI (reference sequence). CDR3 nucleotides: TGTGCCAGCAGGGGGAACGGGTTCGACATTCAGTACTTC. Its translation is CASRGNGFDIQYF.

The chain combines TRBV18 with TRBJ1-4; possible D gene TRBD1, 6 bases. Trimming stripped 6 bases from V and 7 bases from J, with 12 bases between. Germline V gene data show CDR1 as KGHSH and CDR2 as LQKENI. The CDR3 runs to 13 residues. This CDR3 is CASSRGLSEKLFF. In nucleotides, the CDR3 is TGTGCCAGCTCCCGGGGGCTAAGTGAAAAACTGTTTTTT.

This clonotype was recorded at least ten times. The CDR3 loop is CASSQRQGANYGYTF. The CDR3 DNA sequence: TGCGCCAGCAGCCAACGACAGGGGGCCAACTATGGCTACACCTTC. The chain carries TRBV4-1 and TRBJ1-2; 10 nucleotides line up with TRBD1. This CDR3 has 15 amino acids. Germline CDR1 reads MGHRA; CDR2 reads YSYEKL. V lost 2 bases to trimming and J lost 2 bases; unmatched junction nucleotides: 2.

The chain recombines TRBV11-1 with TRBJ2-1; 7 bases align to TRBD1. Trimming at V came to 5 bases and at J to 3 bases, leaving 10 bases not matched to a gene. Looked up from germline, CDR1 is SGHAT and CDR2 is FQDESV (reference sequence). The CDR3 sequence is 16 residues long. The CDR3 sequence: CASSSRQGWGYNEQFF. CDR3 bases: TGTGCCAGCAGCAGCAGACAGGGATGGGGCTACAATGAGCAGTTCTTC.

The V gene is TRBV30, the J gene TRBJ2-5; D gene unclear. Germline V lookup: CDR1 GTSNPN, CDR2 SVGIG (reference sequence). V was pared by 0 bases and J by 3 bases, with 8 bases between. There are 13 residues in the CDR3. CDR3 in DNA: TGTGCCTGGAGTGTTGGCAATAAAGAGACCCAGTACTTC. It is translated as CAWSVGNKETQYF.

This clonotype showed up just a few times. The rearrangement uses TRBV18 and TRBJ1-1, with 7 nucleotides matching TRBD1. The V and J ends lost 6 bases and 4 bases, in that order; junction bases with no gene match: 11. CDR1 is KGHSH, CDR2 LQKENI, per germline. The CDR3 spans 15 residues. CDR3 region: CASSNPTGRATEAFF. In nucleotides, the CDR3 is TGTGCCAGCTCCAACCCGACAGGGAGGGCCACTGAAGCTTTCTTT. Supplemented by reference TRBV18 and TRBJ1-1, the full variable domain reads NAGVMQNPRHLVRRRGQEARLRCSPMKGHSHVYWYRQLPEEGLKFMVYLQKENIIDESGMPKERFSAEFPKEGPSILRIQQVVRGDSAAYFCASSNPTGRATEAFFGQGTRLTVV.

In this sample, this clonotype turned up a few times. The chain couples TRBV5-1 to TRBJ2-7, with D possibly called TRBD1 or TRBD2 (5 bases each). Germline lookup yields CDR1 SGHRS and CDR2 YFSETQ. The CDR3 runs to 13 residues. V lost 0 bases and J lost 5, with 9 bases in between. The CDR3 protein is CASSLGWGNEQYF. CDR3 in DNA: TGCGCCAGCAGCTTGGGATGGGGGAACGAGCAGTACTTC.

The rearrangement joins TRBV27 to TRBJ2-7; no reliable D call. The CDR3 sequence is 13 residues long. Germline V gives CDR1 MNHEY, CDR2 SMNVEV (reference sequence). The V and J ends lost 6 bases and 0 bases respectively, with 9 bases between them. The CDR3 here is CASSKPISYEQYF. For the CDR3, the DNA is TGTGCCAGCAGCAAACCAATCTCCTACGAGCAGTACTTC.

A single count supports this clonotype. The CDR3 coding sequence is TGTGCCATCAAGGAACTACCGAACACCGGGGAGCTGTTTTTT. It is translated as CAIKELPNTGELFF. The chain uses TRBV10-3 and TRBJ2-2, with D unresolved. Trimming removed 7 bases from V and 0 bases from J, with 9 bases in between. CDR1 is ENHRY and CDR2 is SYGVKD in the germline V gene. The CDR3 spans 14 residues.

This clonotype was found many times. This sequence joins TRBV20-1 and TRBJ1-2; D gene ambiguous. The CDR3 loop spans 14 amino acids. From germline, CDR1 is DFQATT and CDR2 SNEGSKA (reference sequence). Trimming took off 3 bases at V and 7 bases at J, with 18 bases between the two ends. CDR3 sequence: CSARATISGPGYTF. The DNA of the CDR3 is TGCAGTGCTAGGGCTACGATAAGCGGGCCTGGCTACACCTTC.